The clone carrying this TCR beta chain has just one count. As yet, its antigen is unknown. The V gene end was trimmed by 3 bases and the J gene end by 9 bases; junction bases not matched to a gene: 11. The CDR3 is made up of 16 amino acids. Germline values: CDR1 SGHRS, CDR2 YFSETQ. This entry comes from a study of shared clonotypes between healthy human individuals. The study, taken as a whole, reports: Sequencing depth was expected to influence donor clonotype sharing. Naive subsets typically showed greater estimated richness than memory subsets.

The protocol was immunoSEQ multiplex PCR, while the TCRdb copy is restricted to in-frame clones and leaves out a portion. Here the sample spans some 1.1 million clones, roughly 77% being singletons. Nashville, Tennessee was home to all donors, each a Caucasian adult. A CD45RA-negative memory subset and a CD45RA+ naive subset were separated from the CD4+ cells. The material sequenced was memory CD4+ T cells from PBMCs. Subset here: CD45RA-negative fraction. The receptor was derived from a man younger than 35 in good health. Some clones in this sample may be carry-over from other donors' samples. The rearrangement links TRBV5-1 to TRBJ2-1, with 11 bases fitting TRBD2. The CDR3 region is CASSWPGTSGRSEQFF. The CDR3 DNA sequence: TGCGCCAGCAGCTGGCCCGGGACTAGCGGCCGCAGTGAGCAGTTCTTC.